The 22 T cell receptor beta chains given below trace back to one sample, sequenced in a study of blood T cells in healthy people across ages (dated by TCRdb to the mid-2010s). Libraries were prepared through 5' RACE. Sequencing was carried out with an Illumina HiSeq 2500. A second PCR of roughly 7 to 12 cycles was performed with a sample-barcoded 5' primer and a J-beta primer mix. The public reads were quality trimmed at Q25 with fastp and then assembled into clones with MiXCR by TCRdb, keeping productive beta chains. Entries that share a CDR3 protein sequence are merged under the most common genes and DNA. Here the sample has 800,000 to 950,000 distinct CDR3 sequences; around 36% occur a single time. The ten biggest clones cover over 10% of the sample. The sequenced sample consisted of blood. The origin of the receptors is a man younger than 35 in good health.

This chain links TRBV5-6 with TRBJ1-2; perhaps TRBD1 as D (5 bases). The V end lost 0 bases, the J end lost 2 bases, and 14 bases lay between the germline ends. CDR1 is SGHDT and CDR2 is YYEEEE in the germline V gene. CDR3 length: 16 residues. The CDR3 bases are TGTGCCAGCAGCTTGGTGCGGACAAGTGTCAACTATGGCTACACCTTC. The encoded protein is CASSLVRTSVNYGYTF.

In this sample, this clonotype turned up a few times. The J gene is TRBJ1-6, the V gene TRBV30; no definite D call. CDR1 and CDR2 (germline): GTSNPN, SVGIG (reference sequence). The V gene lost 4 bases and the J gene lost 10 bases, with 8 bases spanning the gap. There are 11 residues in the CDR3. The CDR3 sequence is CAWTDGSPLHF. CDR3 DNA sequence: TGTGCCTGGACCGACGGGTCACCCCTCCACTTT.

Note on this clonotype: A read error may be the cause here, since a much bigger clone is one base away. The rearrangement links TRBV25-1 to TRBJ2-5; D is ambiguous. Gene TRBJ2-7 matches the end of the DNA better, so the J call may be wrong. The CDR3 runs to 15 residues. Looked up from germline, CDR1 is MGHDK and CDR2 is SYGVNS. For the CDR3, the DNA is TGTGCCAGCAGTGGCTACAGTGGATTGAAAGACGAGCAGTACTTC. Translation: CASSGYSGLKDEQYF.

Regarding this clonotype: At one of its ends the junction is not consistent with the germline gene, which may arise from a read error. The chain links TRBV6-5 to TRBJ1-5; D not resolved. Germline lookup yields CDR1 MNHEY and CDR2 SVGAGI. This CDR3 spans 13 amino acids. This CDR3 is CASSDSIVEPQHF. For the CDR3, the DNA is TGTGCCAGCAGTGACTCTATAGTAGAGCCCCAGCATTTT.

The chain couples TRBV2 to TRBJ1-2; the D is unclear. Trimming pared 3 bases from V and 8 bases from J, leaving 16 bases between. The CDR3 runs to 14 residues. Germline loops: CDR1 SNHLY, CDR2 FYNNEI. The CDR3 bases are TGTGCCAGCAGTGATGGGCGACACGTAGGAGGCTACACCTTC. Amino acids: CASSDGRHVGGYTF.

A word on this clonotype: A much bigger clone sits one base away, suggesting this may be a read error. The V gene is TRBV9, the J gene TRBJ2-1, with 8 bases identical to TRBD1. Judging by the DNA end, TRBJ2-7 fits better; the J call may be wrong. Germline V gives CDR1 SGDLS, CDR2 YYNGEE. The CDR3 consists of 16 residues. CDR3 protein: CASSGSGTGSYNEQYF. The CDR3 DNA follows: TGTGCCAGCAGCGGATCCGGGACAGGCTCCTACAATGAGCAGTACTTC.

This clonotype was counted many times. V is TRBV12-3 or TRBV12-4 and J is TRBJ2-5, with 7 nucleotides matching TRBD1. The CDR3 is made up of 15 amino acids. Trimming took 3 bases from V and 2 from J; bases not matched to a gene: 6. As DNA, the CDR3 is TGTGCCAGCAGTTTGGCAGGGGGAAAGCAAGAGACCCAGTACTTC. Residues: CASSLAGGKQETQYF.

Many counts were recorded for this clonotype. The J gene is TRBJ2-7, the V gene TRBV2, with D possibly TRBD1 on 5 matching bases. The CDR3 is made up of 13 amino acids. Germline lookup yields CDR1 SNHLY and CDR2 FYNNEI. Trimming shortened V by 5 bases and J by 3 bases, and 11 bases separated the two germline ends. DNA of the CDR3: TGTGCCAGCAGTTATACAGGCATCTACGAGCAGTACTTC. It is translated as CASSYTGIYEQYF.

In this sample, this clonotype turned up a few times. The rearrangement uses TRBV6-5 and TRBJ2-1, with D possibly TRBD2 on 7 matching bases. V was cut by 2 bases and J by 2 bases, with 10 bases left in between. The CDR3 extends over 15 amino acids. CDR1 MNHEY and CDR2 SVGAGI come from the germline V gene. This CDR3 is CASSYGGAPYNEQFF. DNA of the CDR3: TGTGCCAGCAGTTACGGGGGGGCCCCCTACAATGAGCAGTTCTTC.

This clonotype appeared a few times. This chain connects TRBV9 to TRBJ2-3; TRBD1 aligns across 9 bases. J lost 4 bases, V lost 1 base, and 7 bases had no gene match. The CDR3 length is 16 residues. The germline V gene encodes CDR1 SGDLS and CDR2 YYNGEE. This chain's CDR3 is CASSVSGTGRADTQYF. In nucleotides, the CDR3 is TGTGCCAGCAGCGTAAGCGGGACAGGGCGTGCAGATACGCAGTATTTT.

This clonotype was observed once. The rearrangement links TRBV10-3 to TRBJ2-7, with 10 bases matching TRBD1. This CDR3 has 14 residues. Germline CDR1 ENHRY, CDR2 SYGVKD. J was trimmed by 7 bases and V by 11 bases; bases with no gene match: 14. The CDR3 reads CAARGDRGNNEQYF. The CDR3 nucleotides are TGTGCCGCCCGAGGGGACAGGGGCAACAATGAGCAGTACTTC.

This CDR3 reads CASSQERGLRYGYTF. The CDR3 DNA is TGTGCCAGCAGCCAGGAGCGGGGGCTTCGTTATGGCTACACCTTC. The chain has TRBV4-2 and TRBJ1-2; possibly TRBD1 for D (6 bases). The CDR3 has 15 amino acids. Germline lookup yields CDR1 LGHNA and CDR2 YNFKEQ. Trimming took 3 bases from V and 5 from J, leaving 16 bases between them.

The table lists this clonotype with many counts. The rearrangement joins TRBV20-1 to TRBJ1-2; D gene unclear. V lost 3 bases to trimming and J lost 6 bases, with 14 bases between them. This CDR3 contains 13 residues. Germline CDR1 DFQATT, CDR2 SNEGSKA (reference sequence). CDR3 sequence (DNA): TGCAGTGCTAGTCGGGGTCCAGAAGATGGCTACACCTTC. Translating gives CSASRGPEDGYTF.

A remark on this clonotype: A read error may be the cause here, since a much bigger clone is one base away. The chain's CDR3 is CSADGGAGRNEQFF. The CDR3 DNA sequence: TGCAGTGCTGACGGGGGGGCCGGGAGGAATGAGCAGTTCTTC. The rearrangement links TRBV20-1 to TRBJ2-1; 8 positions match TRBD2. CDR3 length equals 14 residues. V dropped 5 bases and J dropped 7; count of bases not matched to a gene: 10. The germline CDR1 and CDR2 sequences are DFQATT and SNEGSKA (reference sequence).

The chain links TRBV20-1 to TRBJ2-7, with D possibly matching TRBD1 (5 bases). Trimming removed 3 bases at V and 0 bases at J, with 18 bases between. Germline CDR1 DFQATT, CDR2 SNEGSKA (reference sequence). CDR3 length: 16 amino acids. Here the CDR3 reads CSARALGEISSYEQYF. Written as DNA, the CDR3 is TGCAGTGCTAGGGCATTAGGGGAAATCTCCTCCTACGAGCAGTACTTC.

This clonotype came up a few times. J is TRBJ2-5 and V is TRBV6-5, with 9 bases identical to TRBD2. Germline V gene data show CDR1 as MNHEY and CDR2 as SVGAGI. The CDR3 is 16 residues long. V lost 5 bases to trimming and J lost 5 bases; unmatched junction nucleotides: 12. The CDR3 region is CASSPFGSGGSETQYF. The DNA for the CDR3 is TGTGCCAGCAGTCCATTTGGGAGCGGGGGGAGCGAGACCCAGTACTTC.

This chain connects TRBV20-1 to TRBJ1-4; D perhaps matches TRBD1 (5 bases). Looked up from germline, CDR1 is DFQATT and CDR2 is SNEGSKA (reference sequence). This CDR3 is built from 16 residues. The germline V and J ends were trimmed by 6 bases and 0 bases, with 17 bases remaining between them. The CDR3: CSALGTDQSTNEKLFF. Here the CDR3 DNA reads TGCAGTGCCTTGGGGACCGACCAGTCAACTAATGAAAAACTGTTTTTT.

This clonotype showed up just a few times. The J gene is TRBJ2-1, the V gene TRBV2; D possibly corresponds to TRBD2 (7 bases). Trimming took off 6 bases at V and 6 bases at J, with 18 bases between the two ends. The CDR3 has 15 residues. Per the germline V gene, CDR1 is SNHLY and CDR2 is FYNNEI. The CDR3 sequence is CASRIAPGGLNEQFF. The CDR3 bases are TGTGCCAGCAGGATAGCGCCGGGGGGCCTCAATGAGCAGTTCTTC.

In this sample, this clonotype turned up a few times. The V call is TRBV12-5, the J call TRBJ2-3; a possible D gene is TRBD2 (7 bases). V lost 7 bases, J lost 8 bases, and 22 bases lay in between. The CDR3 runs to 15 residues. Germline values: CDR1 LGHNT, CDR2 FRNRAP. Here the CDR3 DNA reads TGTGCTAGTGCCCCGGGGGGCAGGGTAATTGGTACGCAGTATTTT. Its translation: CASAPGGRVIGTQYF.

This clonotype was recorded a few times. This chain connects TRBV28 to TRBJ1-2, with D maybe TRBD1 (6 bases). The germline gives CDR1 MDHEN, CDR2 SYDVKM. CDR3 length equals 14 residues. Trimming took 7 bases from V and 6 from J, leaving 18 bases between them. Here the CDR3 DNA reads TGTGCCAGCAAGGAACAGGGTAATAGGAATGGCTACACCTTC. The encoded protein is CASKEQGNRNGYTF.

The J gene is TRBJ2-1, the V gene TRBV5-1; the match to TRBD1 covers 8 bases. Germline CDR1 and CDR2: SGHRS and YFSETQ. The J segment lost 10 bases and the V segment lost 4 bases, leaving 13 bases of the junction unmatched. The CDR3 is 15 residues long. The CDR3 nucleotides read TGCGCCAGCAGCCCGACAGGGGCCACGTTATTCGAGCAGTTCTTC. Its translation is CASSPTGATLFEQFF. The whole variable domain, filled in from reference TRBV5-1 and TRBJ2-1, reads KAGVTQTPRYLIKTRGQQVTLSCSPISGHRSVSWYQQTPGQGLQFLFEYFSETQRNKGNFPGRFSGRQFSNSRSEMNVSTLELGDSALYLCASSPTGATLFEQFFGPGTRLTVL.

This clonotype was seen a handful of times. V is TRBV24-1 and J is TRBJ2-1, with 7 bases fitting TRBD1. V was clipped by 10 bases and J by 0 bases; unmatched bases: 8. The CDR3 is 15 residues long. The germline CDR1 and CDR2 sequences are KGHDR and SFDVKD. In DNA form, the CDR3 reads TGTGCCACTAAACAGGGGAAGAGCTCCTACAATGAGCAGTTCTTC. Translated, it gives CATKQGKSSYNEQFF.